The next 17 T cell receptor beta chains were all read from a single sample in a study of blood T cell repertoires in COVID-19. Some clones are missing from TCRdb's copy, which holds only in-frame ones; the method was immunoSEQ multiplex PCR. The table has about 250,000 clones, around nine tenths seen once; the top ten hold over 1.3%. Material for sequencing was peripheral blood. These TCRs come from a man older than 75 with acute or convalescent COVID-19.

Only one count was recorded for this clone. The J gene is TRBJ2-5, the V gene TRBV7-9; 12 positions agree with TRBD2. J was trimmed by 5 bases and V by 4 bases; bases with no gene match: 5. Per the germline V gene, CDR1 is SEHNR and CDR2 is FQNEAQ (reference sequence). This CDR3 region has 15 residues. CDR3: CASSSLAGGPETQYF. CDR3 nucleotide sequence: TGTGCCAGCAGCTCCCTAGCGGGGGGGCCGGAGACCCAGTACTTC.

The rearrangement links TRBV6-1 to TRBJ1-6; 8 bases match TRBD1. Per the germline V gene, CDR1 is MNHNS and CDR2 is SASEGT. The CDR3 sequence is 15 residues long. V shed 3 bases and J 7 bases; nucleotides not matched to a gene: 5. The CDR3 region is CASSEWDRTNSPLHF. The CDR3 nucleotides are TGTGCCAGCAGTGAGTGGGACAGGACCAATTCACCCCTCCACTTT.

The chain links TRBV7-2 to TRBJ2-1, with TRBD1 identical over 10 bases. CDR1 and CDR2 (germline): SGHTA, FQGNSA. V lost 5 bases to trimming and J lost 9 bases; unmatched junction nucleotides: 10. The CDR3 is made up of 15 amino acids. The CDR3 DNA follows: TGTGCCAGCAGCGCCGGGACAGGGGAAAAGAGTGAGCAGTTCTTC. Translating it yields CASSAGTGEKSEQFF.

The chain has TRBV10-3 and TRBJ2-3, with TRBD2 identical over 11 bases. Germline CDR1 ENHRY, CDR2 SYGVKD. With 7 bases clipped from V and 4 bases from J, the junction kept 4 bases outside the gene matches. The CDR3 spans 14 residues. The CDR3 protein is CAINPGLAADTQYF. CDR3 sequence (DNA): TGTGCCATCAATCCGGGACTAGCGGCAGATACGCAGTATTTT.

The CDR3, as DNA: TGTGCCAGCTCACGCAACCAGGGGGCTGAGGGCACCGGGGAGCTGTTTTTT. This encodes CASSRNQGAEGTGELFF. The chain uses TRBV18 and TRBJ2-2; TRBD1 agrees at 8 bases. The germline gives CDR1 KGHSH, CDR2 LQKENI. This CDR3 contains 17 residues. V was pared by 4 bases and J by 4 bases, with 11 bases of the junction left unmatched.

The chain joins TRBV6-2 or TRBV6-3 to TRBJ1-1; maybe TRBD1 (5 bases). V shed 2 bases and J shed 1 base, with 11 bases lying between them. This CDR3 has 15 amino acids. Germline V gene lookup returns CDR1 MNHEY and CDR2 SVGEGT. The CDR3, as DNA: TGTGCCAGCAGTTACGCTCTCGACAGGAACACTGAAGCTTTCTTT. This translates into CASSYALDRNTEAFF.

CDR3 protein: CASSLGQGGRGYTF. CDR3 sequence (DNA): TGTGCCAGCAGTTTGGGACAGGGGGGTCGAGGCTACACCTTC. J is TRBJ1-2 and V is TRBV28, with TRBD1 identical over 11 bases. Germline V gives CDR1 MDHEN, CDR2 SYDVKM. Unmatched junction bases numbered 5, after V lost 3 bases and J lost 8 bases. The length of the CDR3 is 14 residues.

The chain employs TRBV3-1 (or the pseudogene TRBV3-2) and TRBJ1-2, with 10 bases aligning to TRBD1. Germline values: CDR1 LGHDT, CDR2 YNNKEL (reference sequence). V lost 6 bases and J lost 8; bases outside the gene matches: 6. The CDR3 is 13 residues long. The CDR3 DNA reads TGTGCCAGCAGACCTGACAGGGGGCGAGGCTACACCTTC. Its translation: CASRPDRGRGYTF.

J is TRBJ1-1 and V is TRBV3-1 (or the pseudogene TRBV3-2), with a weak D call TRBD1 (6 bases). The CDR3 contains 14 residues. Germline loops: CDR1 LGHDT, CDR2 YNNKEL (reference sequence). The V gene lost 4 bases and the J gene lost 1 base, with 10 bases spanning the gap. The CDR3 bases are TGTGCCAGCAGCCCCATGACAGGGAACACTGAAGCTTTCTTT. Its translation: CASSPMTGNTEAFF.

This clone showed up just once. The CDR3 nucleotides are TGTGCCAGCAGTTTATCTGGGACACGTACCGGGGAGCTGTTTTTT. As protein: CASSLSGTRTGELFF. The chain employs TRBV28 and TRBJ2-2; weak D call: TRBD1 (6 bases). The V end was cut by 1 base, the J end by 5 bases, with 11 bases between. Germline V gene sequence: CDR1 MDHEN, CDR2 SYDVKM. The CDR3 is made up of 15 amino acids. The complete variable domain, with remaining parts taken from reference TRBV28 and TRBJ2-2, reads DVKVTQSSRYLVKRTGEKVFLECVQDMDHENMFWYRQDPGLGLRLIYFSYDVKMKEKGDIPEGYSVSREKKERFSLILESASTNQTSMYLCASSLSGTRTGELFFGEGSRLTVL.

The chain uses TRBV6-2 or TRBV6-3 and TRBJ2-5; 8 positions match TRBD1. CDR3 length: 19 residues. Germline CDR1 MNHEY, CDR2 SVGEGT. V shed 2 bases, J shed 1 base, and the junction held 15 bases outside the gene matches. The CDR3 DNA sequence: TGTGCCAGCAGTTACCCCCAGGGGGCGACAGTTTTCGCCCAAGAGACCCAGTACTTC. Translating it yields CASSYPQGATVFAQETQYF.

This clone was recorded only once. The chain recombines TRBV7-6 with TRBJ2-7, with 10 positions matching TRBD1. J lost 6 bases, V lost 1 base, and 6 bases had no gene match. Germline V gives CDR1 SGHVS, CDR2 FNYEAQ. CDR3 length: 15 amino acids. CDR3 amino acids: CASSLGGTGVTEQYF. The CDR3 DNA reads TGTGCCAGCAGCTTAGGAGGGACAGGGGTTACCGAGCAGTACTTC.

Details on this clone: Sequence at one end of the junction differs from germline and may be a read error. The V gene is TRBV5-1, the J gene TRBJ2-7, with 7 bases identical to TRBD1. In germline, CDR1 is SGHRS, CDR2 YFSETQ. The length of the CDR3 is 12 residues. CDR3 DNA sequence: TGCGCCAGCAGCTCAGAAGACAGGGTGTACTTCTTC. This translates into CASSSEDRVYFF.

The count of this clone is one. The chain is built from TRBV7-2 and TRBJ1-4, with D possibly being TRBD1 (5 bases). V was shortened by 3 bases and J by 8 bases, with 13 bases between the two germline ends. Germline-derived CDR1 and CDR2 are SGHTA and FQGNSA. This CDR3 is 14 amino acids long. The CDR3 coding sequence is TGTGCCAGCAGCTTTCAGGGTGGAGGGGAAAAACTGTTTTTT. Residues: CASSFQGGGEKLFF.

The rearrangement joins TRBV4-3 to TRBJ1-6; D unclear. Germline assignment: CDR1 LGHNA and CDR2 YSLEER. The CDR3 runs 14 residues. Deletions cut 4 bases from V and 6 bases from J, with 10 bases between. The DNA for the CDR3 is TGCGCCAGCAGCCGGGGAGGCAGTAATTCACCCCTCCACTTT. Amino acids: CASSRGGSNSPLHF.

The chain couples TRBV2 to TRBJ1-5, with D tentatively TRBD1 (6 bases). Trimming removed 3 bases from V and 7 bases from J, with 16 bases in between. This CDR3 comprises 15 residues. The germline V gene has CDR1 SNHLY and CDR2 FYNNEI. The CDR3 region has the DNA TGTGCCAGCAGTGATCTCAGGGGCGAAAGCCAGCCCCAGCATTTT. Translation: CASSDLRGESQPQHF. The complete variable domain, with remaining parts taken from reference TRBV2 and TRBJ1-5, reads EPEVTQTPSHQVTQMGQEVILRCVPISNHLYFYWYRQILGQKVEFLVSFYNNEISEKSEIFDDQFSVERPDGSNFTLKIRSTKLEDSAMYFCASSDLRGESQPQHFGDGTRLSIL.

The chain uses TRBV7-2 and TRBJ2-2; 7 bases agree with TRBD1. The CDR3 loop spans 15 amino acids. The germline V gene encodes CDR1 SGHTA and CDR2 FQGNSA. V lost 6 bases to trimming and J lost 4 bases; unmatched junction nucleotides: 8. CDR3 amino acids: CASSSQGKSTGELFF. The DNA of the CDR3 is TGTGCCAGCAGTTCACAGGGGAAGAGCACCGGGGAGCTGTTTTTT.